A single sample gave rise to the 25 T cell receptor beta chains below, sequenced in a study of cytotoxic CD8 clonotypes in ibrutinib-treated CLL. TCRdb's copy holds only in-frame clones and misses some; the assay was immunoSEQ multiplex PCR. Among some 70,000 clones listed, 68% were seen once. The sample in question was PBMCs, obtained after 12 months of ibrutinib treatment. Every receptor here comes from a human donor with chronic lymphocytic leukemia.

The rearrangement links TRBV7-9 to TRBJ1-2; 7 bases are shared with TRBD1. The CDR3 has 14 residues. Germline V gene sequence: CDR1 SEHNR, CDR2 FQNEAQ (reference sequence). The V and J ends lost 5 bases and 8 bases, in that order; junction bases with no gene match: 11. This chain's CDR3 is CASSPGQPSWGYTF. The CDR3, as DNA: TGTGCCAGCAGCCCGGGACAGCCAAGCTGGGGCTACACCTTC.

CDR3 loop: CASSIATSGPTGTGELFF. The CDR3 region has the DNA TGTGCCAGTAGTATAGCTACTAGCGGGCCAACAGGGACCGGGGAGCTGTTTTTT. The rearrangement joins TRBV19 to TRBJ2-2; 9 positions match TRBD2. V dropped 1 base and J dropped 5; count of bases not matched to a gene: 11. The CDR3 has 18 residues. Germline lookup yields CDR1 LNHDA and CDR2 SQIVND (reference sequence).

This clone was picked up a small number of times. The V and J genes are TRBV6-5 and TRBJ1-1; D is ambiguous. Trimming removed 2 bases from V and 6 bases from J, with 4 bases in between. The CDR3 is made up of 11 amino acids. Germline V gene lookup returns CDR1 MNHEY and CDR2 SVGAGI. DNA for the CDR3: TGTGCCAGCAGTTACGGACCTGAAGCTTTCTTT. It translates to CASSYGPEAFF.

The rearrangement joins TRBV6-5 to TRBJ1-4; maybe TRBD1 (5 bases). The V and J ends lost 0 bases and 3 bases respectively, with 5 bases between them. Germline CDR1 reads MNHEY; CDR2 reads SVGAGI. CDR3 length equals 14 residues. The CDR3 reads CASSYSQANEKLFF. The DNA for the CDR3 is TGTGCCAGCAGTTACTCACAGGCTAATGAAAAACTGTTTTTT.

The V and J genes are TRBV6-5 and TRBJ1-2; unclear D gene. The CDR3 is 13 amino acids. Trimming left V 0 bases short and J 11 bases short, with 13 bases between. Germline assignment: CDR1 MNHEY and CDR2 SVGAGI. This CDR3 is CASSYSPRQTYTF. The CDR3 DNA reads TGTGCCAGCAGTTACTCTCCCAGGCAGACGTACACCTTC.

As DNA, the CDR3 is TGTGCCAGCAGCTTAGGACAGGGGTTCCCTAATCAGCCCCAGCATTTT. Translating gives CASSLGQGFPNQPQHF. The V gene is TRBV7-2, the J gene TRBJ1-5; 8 bases match TRBD1. Germline assignment: CDR1 SGHTA and CDR2 FQGNSA. CDR3 length: 16 residues. Trimming cost V 1 base and J 4 bases; bases outside gene matches: 6.

This clone was detected only once. The V gene is TRBV6-1, the J gene TRBJ2-3; the match to TRBD2 covers 9 bases. Germline V gene lookup returns CDR1 MNHNS and CDR2 SASEGT. J was trimmed by 1 base and V by 2 bases; bases with no gene match: 13. The CDR3 sequence is 19 residues long. The DNA of the CDR3 is TGTGCCAGCAGTGAACCCCGGCGGGGGGGCTATAAGGGCACAGATACGCAGTATTTT. As protein: CASSEPRRGGYKGTDTQYF.

The chain employs TRBV6-1 and TRBJ1-6; D unclear. V lost 2 bases and J lost 0, with 11 bases in between. Germline V lookup: CDR1 MNHNS, CDR2 SASEGT. The CDR3 consists of 17 residues. The CDR3 DNA is TGTGCCAGCAGTGAAAATGGCGGAAGCTCCTATAATTCACCCCTCCACTTT. It yields the protein CASSENGGSSYNSPLHF.

The chain recombines TRBV19 with TRBJ2-3; 7 bases map to TRBD1. Per germline, CDR1 LNHDA and CDR2 SQIVND (reference sequence). CDR3 length: 15 amino acids. The V and J ends lost 4 bases and 3 bases, in that order; junction bases with no gene match: 7. The CDR3 loop is CASSTDREGTDTQYF. The CDR3 nucleotides are TGTGCCAGTAGTACCGACAGGGAAGGGACAGATACGCAGTATTTT.

This rearrangement joins TRBV5-6 to TRBJ2-3, with D unclear. V was cut by 1 base and J by 0 bases, with 12 bases left in between. This CDR3 spans 16 amino acids. CDR1 is SGHDT and CDR2 is YYEEEE in the germline V gene. CDR3 loop: CASSLRFSTSTDTQYF. CDR3 bases: TGTGCCAGCAGCTTGAGGTTCAGCACCAGCACAGATACGCAGTATTTT.

Here the CDR3 DNA reads TGTGCCAGCAGCTCGGGACTGGGGGCAGGCCAAGAGACCCAGTACTTC. Its translation: CASSSGLGAGQETQYF. The rearrangement links TRBV5-4 to TRBJ2-5, with D perhaps TRBD1 or TRBD2 (6 bases each). Per the germline V gene, CDR1 is SGHNT and CDR2 is YYREEE (reference sequence). The CDR3 spans 16 residues. Deletions cut 3 bases from V and 1 base from J, with 16 bases between. Supplemented by reference TRBV5-4 and TRBJ2-5, the full variable domain reads ETGVTQSPTHLIKTRGQQVTLRCSSQSGHNTVSWYQQALGQGPQFIFQYYREEENGRGNFPPRFSGLQFPNYSSELNVNALELDDSALYLCASSSGLGAGQETQYFGPGTRLLVL.

The J gene is TRBJ1-2, the V gene TRBV5-4, with no clear D. CDR1 SGHNT and CDR2 YYREEE come from the germline V gene (reference sequence). This CDR3 has 13 amino acids. Trimming took off 1 base at V and 6 bases at J, with 10 bases between the two ends. The CDR3 nucleotides read TGTGCCAGCAGCTTGCGTCAGGCCCATGGCTACACCTTC. It encodes CASSLRQAHGYTF.

In DNA, the CDR3 is TGTGCCAGCAGCTTAGCGATACACGGCGTGGGCAATCAGCCCCAGCATTTT. It codes for CASSLAIHGVGNQPQHF. The chain recombines TRBV7-8 with TRBJ1-5; D gene ambiguous. Germline V lookup: CDR1 SGHVS, CDR2 FQNEAQ. The CDR3 covers 17 residues. Deletions cut 0 bases from V and 2 bases from J, with 14 bases between.

This chain joins TRBV6-5 and TRBJ1-6; tentatively, D is TRBD1 (5 bases). Germline-derived CDR1 and CDR2 are MNHEY and SVGAGI. This CDR3 contains 14 residues. V was clipped by 10 bases and J by 8 bases, with 18 bases between them. The CDR3, as DNA: TGTGCCACCATAGCCCGACAGCGAGATTCACCCCTCCACTTT. It encodes CATIARQRDSPLHF.

The chain employs TRBV7-2 and TRBJ1-5; D not certain. Trimming took off 1 base at V and 7 bases at J, with 8 bases between the two ends. The CDR3 is 13 amino acids. The germline V gene encodes CDR1 SGHTA and CDR2 FQGNSA. In DNA, the CDR3 is TGTGCCAGCAGCTTAGGGGGTCCCCAGCCCCAGCATTTT. This codes for CASSLGGPQPQHF. Drawing the rest from reference TRBV7-2 and TRBJ1-5, the complete variable domain is GAGVSQSPSNKVTEKGKDVELRCDPISGHTALYWYRQSLGQGLEFLIYFQGNSAPDKSGLPSDRFSAERTGGSVSTLTIQRTQQEDSAVYLCASSLGGPQPQHFGDGTRLSIL.

The chain recombines TRBV5-6 with TRBJ1-1; TRBD1 agrees at 7 bases. CDR3 length: 17 amino acids. V trimming: 2 bases; J trimming: 0 bases; junction bases outside the gene matches: 10. Germline values: CDR1 SGHDT, CDR2 YYEEEE. CDR3 in DNA: TGTGCCAGCAGCTTTCTCCTCGACAGGGCTTTGAACACTGAAGCTTTCTTT. It translates to CASSFLLDRALNTEAFF.

The chain employs TRBV7-2 and TRBJ1-2; D gene unclear. Germline V gene lookup returns CDR1 SGHTA and CDR2 FQGNSA. The CDR3 runs to 13 residues. The ends were cut back, 0 bases at V and 7 bases at J, with 9 bases in the middle. The CDR3 sequence: CASSLAQAAGYTF. The CDR3 bases are TGTGCCAGCAGCTTAGCCCAGGCGGCTGGCTACACCTTC. The variable domain in full, with the rest retrieved from reference TRBV7-2 and TRBJ1-2, is GAGVSQSPSNKVTEKGKDVELRCDPISGHTALYWYRQSLGQGLEFLIYFQGNSAPDKSGLPSDRFSAERTGGSVSTLTIQRTQQEDSAVYLCASSLAQAAGYTFGSGTRLTVV.

The chain recombines TRBV21-1 with TRBJ2-3; the table's D call TRBD2 went unverified against the DNA. TRBV21-1 counts as a pseudogene. This CDR3 comprises 15 residues. CDR3: CASSKARGSTDTQYF. The CDR3 DNA sequence: TGTGCCAGCAGCAAAGCCCGGGGAAGCACAGATACGCAGTATTTT.

This chain links TRBV5-1 with TRBJ2-1, with TRBD1 matching 8 bases. CDR1 is SGHRS and CDR2 is YFSETQ in the germline V gene. This CDR3 spans 17 amino acids. The junction had 10 bases not matched to a gene; V was cut back by 1 base and J by 4 bases. CDR3 bases: TGCGCCAGCAGCTTGACAGGACAGGGATCACAATACAATGAGCAGTTCTTC. Its protein is CASSLTGQGSQYNEQFF.

As for this clone: A junction boundary mismatches the germline segment, possibly from a read error. V and J are TRBV5-5 and TRBJ2-2, with TRBD2 matching 15 bases. The CDR3 runs 19 residues. In germline, CDR1 is SGHKS, CDR2 YYEKEE (reference sequence). In nucleotides, the CDR3 is TGTGCCAGCAGCTTGAGCAGGGGACTAGCGGGGGGCACATACCGGGGAGCTGTTTTT. It translates to CASSLSRGLAGGTYRGAVF.

This CDR3 reads CATSRGAYRINYGYTF. CDR3 DNA: TGTGCCACCAGCAGAGGGGCGTACAGGATTAACTATGGCTACACCTTC. This sequence joins TRBV15 and TRBJ1-2; D perhaps matches TRBD1 (5 bases). The germline gives CDR1 LNHNV, CDR2 YYDKDF (reference sequence). With 1 base removed from V and 1 base from J, the gap between germline ends came to 13 bases. This CDR3 contains 16 residues.

The CDR3 spells CASSTLGTVQYF. The CDR3 DNA is TGTGCCAGTAGTACTTTAGGTACGGTGCAGTATTTT. The chain recombines TRBV19 with TRBJ2-3; no definite D call. There are 12 residues in the CDR3. Germline V gene lookup returns CDR1 LNHDA and CDR2 SQIVND (reference sequence). The germline V and J ends were trimmed by 4 bases and 11 bases, with 13 bases remaining between them.

The chain employs TRBV6-1 and TRBJ2-2; tentatively, D is TRBD2 (6 bases). Trimming took 9 bases from V and 2 from J, leaving 16 bases between them. CDR1 is MNHNS and CDR2 is SASEGT in the germline V gene. The length of the CDR3 is 15 residues. The CDR3 nucleotides are TGTGCCAGTCTCACTGGCGGGGCTAACACCGGGGAGCTGTTTTTT. Its translation is CASLTGGANTGELFF.

This clone showed up just a few times. The chain uses TRBV9 and TRBJ1-4; the D gene is possibly TRBD1 (5 bases). V was clipped by 7 bases and J by 0 bases, with 7 bases between them. CDR1 and CDR2 (germline): SGDLS, YYNGEE. The CDR3 consists of 13 residues. The chain's CDR3 is CASGRATNEKLFF. CDR3 DNA sequence: TGTGCCAGCGGCAGGGCAACTAATGAAAAACTGTTTTTT.

The chain is built from TRBV5-1 and TRBJ2-3, with 7 bases matching TRBD2. The CDR3 length is 15 residues. With V trimmed by 0 bases and J by 7 bases, 8 bases remained unmatched. The V gene's germline CDR1 is SGHRS and CDR2 YFSETQ. CDR3 loop: CASSLAGLLVNTQYF. The CDR3, as DNA: TGCGCCAGCAGCTTGGCGGGACTACTCGTTAATACGCAGTATTTT.